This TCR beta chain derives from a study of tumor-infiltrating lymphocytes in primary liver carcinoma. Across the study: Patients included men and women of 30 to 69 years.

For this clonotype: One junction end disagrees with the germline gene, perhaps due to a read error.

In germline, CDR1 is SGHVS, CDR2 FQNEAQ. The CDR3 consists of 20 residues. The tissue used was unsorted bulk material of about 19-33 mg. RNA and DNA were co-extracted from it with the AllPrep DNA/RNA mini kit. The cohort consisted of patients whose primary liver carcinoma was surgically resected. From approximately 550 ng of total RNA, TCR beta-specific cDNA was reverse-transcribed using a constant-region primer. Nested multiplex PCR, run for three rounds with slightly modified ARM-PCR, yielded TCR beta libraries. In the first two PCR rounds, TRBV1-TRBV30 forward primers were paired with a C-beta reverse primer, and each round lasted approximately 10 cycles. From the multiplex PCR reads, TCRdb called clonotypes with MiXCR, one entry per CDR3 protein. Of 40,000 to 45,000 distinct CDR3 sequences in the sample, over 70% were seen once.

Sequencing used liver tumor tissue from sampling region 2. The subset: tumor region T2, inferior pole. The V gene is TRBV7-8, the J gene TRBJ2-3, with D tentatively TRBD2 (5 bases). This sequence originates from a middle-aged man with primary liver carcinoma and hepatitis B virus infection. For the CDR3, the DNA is TGTGACAGCAGCTTATGGGTTGGATCCGGGATGGCCCTAAAGATAAATATGCAGTATTTT. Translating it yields CDSSLWVGSGMALKINMQYF.